This is a list of T cell receptor beta chains from one sample in a study of PD-1 blockade in classical Hodgkin lymphoma. Data came from immunoSEQ multiplex PCR; TCRdb stores just in-frame clones and leaves some out. This table holds about 34,000 clones, 76% found once. The sample consisted of peripheral blood mononuclear cells (PBMCs), taken before the second cycle of nivolumab. These receptor sequences come from a human donor with classical Hodgkin lymphoma. Each CDR3 is given with its conserved first and last residue.

>TRBJ2-1|TRBV6-5
CASSYSRPTGRNEQFF
>TRBJ1-4|TRBV6-5
CASSGTGGNEKLFF
>TRBJ2-6|TRBV5-1
CASSLTFSSGANVLTF
>TRBJ2-3|TRBV19
CASDSQGRSTDTQYF
>TRBJ2-3|TRBV2
CASSEAPGHPGYF
>TRBJ2-7|TRBV6-1
CASSGGTYEQYF
>TRBJ1-2|TRBV19
CASSIPMLNYGYTF
>TRBJ2-5|TRBV15
CATSREVLEETQYF
>TRBJ2-2|TRBV29-1
CSVVPGRNTGELFF
>TRBJ1-2|TRBV7-9
CASSPIGRGSGYTF
>TRBJ1-2|TRBV7-2
CASSLAQDRGYGYTF
>TRBJ1-1|TRBV29-1
CSGTQGLGNTEAFF
>TRBJ2-6|TRBV7-6
CASSSGLAGSGANVLTF
>TRBJ2-7|TRBV7-8
CASSLVLWGLVF
>TRBJ2-7|TRBV2
CASSETRLALTEQYF
>TRBJ1-2|TRBV4-2
CASSPLWAGDYGYTF
>TRBJ1-2|TRBV27
CASSPYLTGGSYGYTF
>TRBJ2-2|TRBV7-2
CASTFPFVATGELFF
>TRBJ2-7|TRBV11-2
CASSLGARAYEQYF
>TRBJ2-3|TRBV5-8
CASSFLYSGEGGTDTQYF
>TRBJ1-1|TRBV7-6
CASSFRPDRGMGDTEAFF
>TRBJ2-2|TRBV5-8
CASSLSGGGNTGELFF
>TRBJ2-1|TRBV20-1
CSAGDNEQFF
>TRBJ2-1|TRBV11-1
CASSLYRVAYNEQFF